This T cell receptor (beta chain) was sequenced for a study of naive and memory T cell subsets. Two oligonucleotides, mixed equimolar, formed the beta constant-region primer covering TRBC1 and TRBC2. The ligated cDNA underwent four PCR rounds using SP2 and nested alpha and beta constant-region primers. TCRdb redid the calling of the UMI-ligation and nested PCR reads with MiXCR, one entry per CDR3 protein. The sample records some 17,000 distinct CDR3 sequences, approximately 9.4% being singletons. The germline V gene has CDR1 LGHNA and CDR2 YNFKEQ. The CDR3 extends over 14 amino acids. The V and J ends lost 0 bases and 3 bases respectively, with 7 bases between them. The sample holds many counts of this clonotype. The antigen is not known. Study-wide points: In naive cells, over 90% of TCR sequences were seen only once. Naive and memory subsets had different power law exponents for TCR abundance. Diversity fell and Gini index rose from naive through CM, EM, EMRA.

This receptor was taken from a human donor in good health. Sequencing was done on a sample of central memory CD8+ T cells from blood. The chain links TRBV4-2 to TRBJ2-3, with a possible D match to TRBD2 (6 bases). CDR3 coding DNA: TGTGCCAGCAGCCAAGAGGAGGGGACAGATACGCAGTATTTT. Its translation is CASSQEEGTDTQYF.